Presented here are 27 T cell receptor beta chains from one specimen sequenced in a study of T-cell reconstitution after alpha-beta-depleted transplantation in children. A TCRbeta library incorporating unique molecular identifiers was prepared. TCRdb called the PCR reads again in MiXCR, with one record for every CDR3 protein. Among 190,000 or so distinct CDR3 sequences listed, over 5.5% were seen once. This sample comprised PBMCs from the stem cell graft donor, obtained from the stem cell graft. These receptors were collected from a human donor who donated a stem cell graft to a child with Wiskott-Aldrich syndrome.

The CDR3 nucleotides read TGCGCCAGCAGACGTCGTTGGGACAGCAACAATGAGCAGTTCTTC. It translates to CASRRRWDSNNEQFF. The chain recombines TRBV5-1 with TRBJ2-1; the match to TRBD1 covers 7 bases. CDR1 SGHRS and CDR2 YFSETQ come from the germline V gene. This CDR3 has 15 amino acids. V shed 5 bases, J shed 5 bases, and the junction held 10 bases outside the gene matches.

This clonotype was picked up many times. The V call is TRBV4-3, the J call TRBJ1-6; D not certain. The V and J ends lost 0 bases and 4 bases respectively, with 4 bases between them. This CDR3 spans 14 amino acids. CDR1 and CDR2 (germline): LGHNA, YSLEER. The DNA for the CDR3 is TGCGCCAGCAGCCAAGATCCTTATAATTCACCCCTCCACTTT. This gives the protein CASSQDPYNSPLHF.

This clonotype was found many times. For the CDR3, the DNA is TGTGCCAGCAGTCGATGGACTAGCGGGAGCAACACCGGGGAGCTGTTTTTT. Translation gives CASSRWTSGSNTGELFF. The chain has TRBV6-2 or TRBV6-3 and TRBJ2-2; TRBD2 agrees at 13 bases. The CDR3 is made up of 17 amino acids. Looked up from germline, CDR1 is MNHEY and CDR2 is SVGEGT. V was pared by 5 bases and J by 2 bases, with 5 bases of the junction left unmatched.

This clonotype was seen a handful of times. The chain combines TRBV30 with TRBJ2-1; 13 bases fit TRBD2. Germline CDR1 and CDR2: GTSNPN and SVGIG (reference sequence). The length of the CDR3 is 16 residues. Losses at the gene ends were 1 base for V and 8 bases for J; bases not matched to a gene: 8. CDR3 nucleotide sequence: TGTGCCTGGAGTGGACTACTAGCGGGAGGGCCCGATGAGCAGTTCTTC. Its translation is CAWSGLLAGGPDEQFF. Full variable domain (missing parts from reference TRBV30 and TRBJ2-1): SQTIHQWPATLVQPVGSPLSLECTVEGTSNPNLYWYRQAAGRGLQLLFYSVGIGQISSEVPQNLSASRPQDRQFILSSKKLLLSDSGFYLCAWSGLLAGGPDEQFFGPGTRLTVL.

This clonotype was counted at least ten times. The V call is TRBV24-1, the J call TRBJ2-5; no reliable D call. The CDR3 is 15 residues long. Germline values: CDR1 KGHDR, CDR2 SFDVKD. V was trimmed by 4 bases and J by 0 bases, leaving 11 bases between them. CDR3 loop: CATSDPARYQETQYF. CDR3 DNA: TGTGCCACCAGTGACCCGGCAAGGTACCAAGAGACCCAGTACTTC.

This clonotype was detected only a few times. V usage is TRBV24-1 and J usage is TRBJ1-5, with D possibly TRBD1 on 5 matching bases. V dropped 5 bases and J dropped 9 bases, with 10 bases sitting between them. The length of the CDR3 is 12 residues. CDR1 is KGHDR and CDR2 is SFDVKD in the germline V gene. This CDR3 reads CATSAPGGPQHF. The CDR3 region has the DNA TGTGCCACCAGTGCCCCGGGGGGGCCCCAGCATTTT.

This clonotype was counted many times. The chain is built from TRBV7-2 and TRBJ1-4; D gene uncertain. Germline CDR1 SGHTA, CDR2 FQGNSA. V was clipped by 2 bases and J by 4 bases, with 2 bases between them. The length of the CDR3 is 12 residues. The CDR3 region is CASSLFNEKLFF. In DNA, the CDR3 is TGTGCCAGCAGCTTATTTAATGAAAAACTGTTTTTT. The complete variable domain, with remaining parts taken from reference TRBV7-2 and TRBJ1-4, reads GAGVSQSPSNKVTEKGKDVELRCDPISGHTALYWYRQSLGQGLEFLIYFQGNSAPDKSGLPSDRFSAERTGGSVSTLTIQRTQQEDSAVYLCASSLFNEKLFFGSGTQLSVL.

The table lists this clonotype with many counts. This chain's CDR3 is CASRARSGLAAADTQYF. The CDR3 region has the DNA TGCGCCAGCAGGGCGAGATCGGGACTAGCGGCGGCAGATACGCAGTATTTT. This chain joins TRBV5-1 and TRBJ2-3, with 11 bases that match TRBD2. The CDR3 extends over 17 amino acids. Germline CDR1 is SGHRS and CDR2 is YFSETQ. Unmatched junction bases numbered 12, after V lost 5 bases and J lost 4 bases.

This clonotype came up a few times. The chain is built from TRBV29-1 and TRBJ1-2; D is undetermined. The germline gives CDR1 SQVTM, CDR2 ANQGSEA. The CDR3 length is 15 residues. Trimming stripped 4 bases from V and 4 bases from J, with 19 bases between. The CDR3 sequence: CSVVGLQSPFYGYTF. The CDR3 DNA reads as TGCAGCGTTGTCGGACTCCAGTCACCCTTCTATGGCTACACCTTC.

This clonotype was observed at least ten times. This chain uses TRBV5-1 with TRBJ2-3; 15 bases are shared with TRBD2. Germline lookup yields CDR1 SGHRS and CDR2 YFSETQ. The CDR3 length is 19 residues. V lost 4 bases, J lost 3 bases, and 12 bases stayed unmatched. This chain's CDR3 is CASSPIGWTSGRETDTQYF. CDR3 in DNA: TGCGCCAGCAGCCCTATCGGATGGACTAGCGGGAGGGAGACAGATACGCAGTATTTT.

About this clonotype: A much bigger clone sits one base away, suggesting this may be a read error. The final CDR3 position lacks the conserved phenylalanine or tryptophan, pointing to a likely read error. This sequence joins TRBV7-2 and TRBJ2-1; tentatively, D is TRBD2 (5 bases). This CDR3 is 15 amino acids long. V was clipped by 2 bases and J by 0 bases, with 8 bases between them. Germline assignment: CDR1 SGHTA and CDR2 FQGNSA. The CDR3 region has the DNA TGTGCCAGCAGCTTATACGGGAACTCCTACAATGAGCAGTTCCTC. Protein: CASSLYGNSYNEQFL.

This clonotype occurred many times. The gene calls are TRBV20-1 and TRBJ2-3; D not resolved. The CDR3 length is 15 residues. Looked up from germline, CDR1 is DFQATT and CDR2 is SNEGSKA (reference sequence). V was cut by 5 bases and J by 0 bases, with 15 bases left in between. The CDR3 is CSARPGSVSTDTQYF. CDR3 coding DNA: TGCAGTGCTCGACCAGGTTCCGTTAGCACAGATACGCAGTATTTT.

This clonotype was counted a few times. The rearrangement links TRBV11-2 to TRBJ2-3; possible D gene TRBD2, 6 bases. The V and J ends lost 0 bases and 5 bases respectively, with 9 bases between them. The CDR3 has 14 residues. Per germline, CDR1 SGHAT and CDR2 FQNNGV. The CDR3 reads CASSLDLGGDTQYF. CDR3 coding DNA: TGTGCCAGCAGCTTAGATCTGGGGGGAGATACGCAGTATTTT. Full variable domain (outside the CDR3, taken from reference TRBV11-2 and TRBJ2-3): EAGVAQSPRYKIIEKRQSVAFWCNPISGHATLYWYQQILGQGPKLLIQFQNNGVVDDSQLPKDRFSAERLKGVDSTLKIQPAKLEDSAVYLCASSLDLGGDTQYFGPGTRLTVL.

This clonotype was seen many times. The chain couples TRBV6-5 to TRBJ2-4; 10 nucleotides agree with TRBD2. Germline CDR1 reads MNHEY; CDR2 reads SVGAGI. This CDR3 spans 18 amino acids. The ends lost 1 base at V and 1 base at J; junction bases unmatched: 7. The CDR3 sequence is CASSYWSSGRNAKNIQYF. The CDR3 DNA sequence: TGTGCCAGCAGTTACTGGTCTAGCGGGAGAAATGCCAAAAACATTCAGTACTTC.

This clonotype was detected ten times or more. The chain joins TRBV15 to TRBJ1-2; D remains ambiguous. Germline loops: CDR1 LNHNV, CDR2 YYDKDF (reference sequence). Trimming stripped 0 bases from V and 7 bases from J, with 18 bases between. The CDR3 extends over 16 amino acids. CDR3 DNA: TGTGCCACCAGCAGAGATCGTCTGGATCTAGTACTTGGCTACACCTTC. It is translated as CATSRDRLDLVLGYTF.

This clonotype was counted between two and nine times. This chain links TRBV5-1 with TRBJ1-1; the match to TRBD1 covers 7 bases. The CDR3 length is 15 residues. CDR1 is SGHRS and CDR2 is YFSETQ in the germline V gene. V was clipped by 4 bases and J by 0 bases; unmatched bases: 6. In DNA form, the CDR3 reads TGCGCCAGCAGCGGACCGGGACAGTTGAACACTGAAGCTTTCTTT. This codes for CASSGPGQLNTEAFF.

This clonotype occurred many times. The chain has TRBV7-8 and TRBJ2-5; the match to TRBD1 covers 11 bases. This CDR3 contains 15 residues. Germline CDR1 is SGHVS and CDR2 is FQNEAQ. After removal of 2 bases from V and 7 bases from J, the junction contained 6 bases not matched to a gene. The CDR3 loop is CASSLIRGTGGTQYF. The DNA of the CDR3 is TGTGCCAGCAGCTTAATCCGGGGGACAGGGGGGACCCAGTACTTC.

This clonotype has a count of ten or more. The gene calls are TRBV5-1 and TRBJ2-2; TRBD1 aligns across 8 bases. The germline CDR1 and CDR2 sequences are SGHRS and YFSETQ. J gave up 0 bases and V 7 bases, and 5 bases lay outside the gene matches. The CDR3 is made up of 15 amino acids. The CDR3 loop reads CASGRTGPNTGELFF. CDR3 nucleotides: TGCGCCAGCGGCAGGACAGGGCCGAACACCGGGGAGCTGTTTTTT.

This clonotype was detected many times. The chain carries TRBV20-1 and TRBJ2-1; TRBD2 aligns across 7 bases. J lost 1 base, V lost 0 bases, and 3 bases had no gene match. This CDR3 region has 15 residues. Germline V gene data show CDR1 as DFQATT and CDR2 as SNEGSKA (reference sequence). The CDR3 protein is CSARDAGVSYNEQFF. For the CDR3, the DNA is TGCAGTGCTAGAGATGCGGGAGTTTCCTACAATGAGCAGTTCTTC.

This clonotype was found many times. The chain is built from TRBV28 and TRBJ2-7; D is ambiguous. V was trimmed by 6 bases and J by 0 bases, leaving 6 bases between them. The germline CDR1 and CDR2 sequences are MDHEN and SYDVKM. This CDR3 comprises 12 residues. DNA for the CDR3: TGTGCCAGCAGCTACCTCTCCTACGAGCAGTACTTC. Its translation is CASSYLSYEQYF. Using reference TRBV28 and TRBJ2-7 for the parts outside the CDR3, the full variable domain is DVKVTQSSRYLVKRTGEKVFLECVQDMDHENMFWYRQDPGLGLRLIYFSYDVKMKEKGDIPEGYSVSREKKERFSLILESASTNQTSMYLCASSYLSYEQYFGPGTRLTVT.

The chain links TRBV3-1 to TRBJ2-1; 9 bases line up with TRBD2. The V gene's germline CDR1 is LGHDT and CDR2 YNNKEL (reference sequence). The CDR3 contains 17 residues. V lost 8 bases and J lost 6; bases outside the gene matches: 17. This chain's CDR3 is CASCKQVAGGPVNEQFF. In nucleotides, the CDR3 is TGTGCCAGCTGCAAACAGGTCGCGGGAGGGCCTGTCAATGAGCAGTTCTTC.

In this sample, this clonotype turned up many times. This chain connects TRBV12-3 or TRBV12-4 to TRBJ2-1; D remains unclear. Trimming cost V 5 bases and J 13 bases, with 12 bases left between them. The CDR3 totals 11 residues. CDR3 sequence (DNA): TGTGCCAGCAGTCTAGGTCCCAAACAGTTCTTC. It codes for CASSLGPKQFF.

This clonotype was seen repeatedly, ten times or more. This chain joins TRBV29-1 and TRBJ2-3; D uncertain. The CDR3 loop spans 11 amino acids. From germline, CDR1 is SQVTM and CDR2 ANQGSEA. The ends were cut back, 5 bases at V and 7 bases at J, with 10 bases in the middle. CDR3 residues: CSVYTKNTQYF. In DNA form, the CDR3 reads TGCAGCGTTTATACGAAGAATACGCAGTATTTT.

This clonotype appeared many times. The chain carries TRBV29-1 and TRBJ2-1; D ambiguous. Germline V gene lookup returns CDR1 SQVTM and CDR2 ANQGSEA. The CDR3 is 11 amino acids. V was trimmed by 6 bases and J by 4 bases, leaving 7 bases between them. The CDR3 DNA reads TGCAGCGTCGCAGAGTACAATGAGCAGTTCTTC. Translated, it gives CSVAEYNEQFF.

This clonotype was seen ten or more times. The CDR3 DNA is TGCGCCAGCAGCCAAGAGTGGCAGGGGATAGCCAAAAACATTCAGTACTTC. Its protein product is CASSQEWQGIAKNIQYF. The chain couples TRBV4-3 to TRBJ2-4; D possibly corresponds to TRBD1 (6 bases). The CDR3 has 17 residues. Trimming shortened V by 0 bases and J by 0 bases, and 12 bases separated the two germline ends. CDR1 LGHNA and CDR2 YSLEER come from the germline V gene.

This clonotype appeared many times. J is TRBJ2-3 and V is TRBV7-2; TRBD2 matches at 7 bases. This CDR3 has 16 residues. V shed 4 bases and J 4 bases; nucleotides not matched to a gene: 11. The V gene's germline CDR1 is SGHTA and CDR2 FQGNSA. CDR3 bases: TGTGCCAGCAGCTCCCCGCTAGCGGCCATAGCAGATACGCAGTATTTT. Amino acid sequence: CASSSPLAAIADTQYF.

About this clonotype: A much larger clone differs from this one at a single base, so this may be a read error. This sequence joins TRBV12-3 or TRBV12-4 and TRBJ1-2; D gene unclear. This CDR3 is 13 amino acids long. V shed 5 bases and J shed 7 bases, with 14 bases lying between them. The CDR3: CASSRAQPGGYTF. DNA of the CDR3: TGTGCCAGCAGTCGGGCCCAGCCGGGTGGCTACACCTTC.